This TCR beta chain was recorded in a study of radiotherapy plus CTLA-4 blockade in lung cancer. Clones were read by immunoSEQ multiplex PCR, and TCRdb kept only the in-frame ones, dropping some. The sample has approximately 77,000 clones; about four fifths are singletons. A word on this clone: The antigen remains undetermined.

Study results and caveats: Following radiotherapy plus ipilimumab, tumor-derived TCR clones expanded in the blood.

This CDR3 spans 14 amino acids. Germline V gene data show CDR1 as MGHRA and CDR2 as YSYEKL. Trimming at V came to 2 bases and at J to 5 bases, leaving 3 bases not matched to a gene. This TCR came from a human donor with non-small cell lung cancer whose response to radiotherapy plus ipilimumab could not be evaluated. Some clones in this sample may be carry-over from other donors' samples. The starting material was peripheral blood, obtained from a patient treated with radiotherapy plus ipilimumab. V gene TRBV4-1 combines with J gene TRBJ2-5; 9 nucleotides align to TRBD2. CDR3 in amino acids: CASSQMRGGETQYF. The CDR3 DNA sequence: TGCGCCAGCAGCCAAATGCGGGGGGGGGAGACCCAGTACTTC.